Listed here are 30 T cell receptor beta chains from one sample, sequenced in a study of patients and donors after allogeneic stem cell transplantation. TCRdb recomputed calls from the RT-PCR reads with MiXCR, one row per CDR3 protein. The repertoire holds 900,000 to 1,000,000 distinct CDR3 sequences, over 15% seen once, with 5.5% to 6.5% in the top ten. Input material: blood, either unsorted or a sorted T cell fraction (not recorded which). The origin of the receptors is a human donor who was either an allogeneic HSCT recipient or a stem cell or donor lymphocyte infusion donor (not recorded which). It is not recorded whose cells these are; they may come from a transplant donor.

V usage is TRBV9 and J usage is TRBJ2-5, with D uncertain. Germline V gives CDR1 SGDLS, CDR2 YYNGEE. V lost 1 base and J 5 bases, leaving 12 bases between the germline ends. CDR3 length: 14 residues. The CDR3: CASSVWASEETQYF. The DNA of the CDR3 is TGTGCCAGCAGCGTATGGGCCAGCGAGGAGACCCAGTACTTC.

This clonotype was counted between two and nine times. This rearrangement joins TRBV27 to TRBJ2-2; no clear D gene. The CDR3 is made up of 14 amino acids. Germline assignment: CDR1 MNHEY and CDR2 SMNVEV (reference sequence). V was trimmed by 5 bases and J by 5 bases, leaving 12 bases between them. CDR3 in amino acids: CASSTGSRTGELFF. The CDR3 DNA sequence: TGTGCCAGCAGTACCGGGTCGAGGACCGGGGAGCTGTTTTTT.

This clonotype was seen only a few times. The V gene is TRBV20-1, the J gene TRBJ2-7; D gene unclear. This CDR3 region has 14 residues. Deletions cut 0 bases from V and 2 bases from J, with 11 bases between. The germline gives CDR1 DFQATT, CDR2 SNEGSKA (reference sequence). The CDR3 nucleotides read TGCAGTGCTAGAGATCAAGTGGGGACCTACGAGCAGTACTTC. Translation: CSARDQVGTYEQYF.

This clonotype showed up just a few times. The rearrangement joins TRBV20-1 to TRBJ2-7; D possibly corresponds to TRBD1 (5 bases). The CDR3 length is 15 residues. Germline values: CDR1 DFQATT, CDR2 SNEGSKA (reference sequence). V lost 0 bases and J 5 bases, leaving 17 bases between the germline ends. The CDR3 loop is CSARDGARQGNEQYF. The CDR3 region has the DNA TGCAGTGCTAGAGATGGGGCAAGGCAGGGCAACGAGCAGTACTTC.

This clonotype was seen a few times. This CDR3 is CAGRQGANTGELFF. The CDR3 bases are TGCGCCGGACGACAGGGGGCGAACACCGGGGAGCTGTTTTTT. V and J are TRBV5-1 and TRBJ2-2; 9 bases align to TRBD1. This CDR3 is 14 amino acids long. The trim removed 10 bases at V and 0 bases at J, leaving 4 bases unmatched. CDR1 is SGHRS, CDR2 YFSETQ, per germline.

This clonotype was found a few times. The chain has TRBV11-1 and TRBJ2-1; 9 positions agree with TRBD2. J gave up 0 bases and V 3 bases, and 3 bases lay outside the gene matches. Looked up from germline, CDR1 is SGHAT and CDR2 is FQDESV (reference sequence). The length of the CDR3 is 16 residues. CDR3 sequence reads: CASSFFSGSSYNEQFF. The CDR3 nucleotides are TGTGCCAGCAGCTTTTTTAGCGGGAGCTCCTACAATGAGCAGTTCTTC.

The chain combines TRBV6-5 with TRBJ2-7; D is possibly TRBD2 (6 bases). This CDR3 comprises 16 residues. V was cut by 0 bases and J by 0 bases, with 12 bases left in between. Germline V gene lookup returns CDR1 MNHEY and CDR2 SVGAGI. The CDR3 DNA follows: TGTGCCAGCAGTTACTCCGTAGCGGTAAGCTCCTACGAGCAGTACTTC. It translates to CASSYSVAVSSYEQYF.

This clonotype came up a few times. The CDR3 loop reads CASSLELGQGLTEAFF. In DNA form, the CDR3 reads TGTGCCAGCAGCTTAGAATTAGGACAGGGTTTGACTGAAGCTTTCTTT. V gene TRBV7-8 combines with J gene TRBJ1-1; 8 bases are shared with TRBD1. Trimming removed 1 base from V and 5 bases from J; junction bases left unmatched: 9. The CDR3 has 16 amino acids. Germline values: CDR1 SGHVS, CDR2 FQNEAQ.

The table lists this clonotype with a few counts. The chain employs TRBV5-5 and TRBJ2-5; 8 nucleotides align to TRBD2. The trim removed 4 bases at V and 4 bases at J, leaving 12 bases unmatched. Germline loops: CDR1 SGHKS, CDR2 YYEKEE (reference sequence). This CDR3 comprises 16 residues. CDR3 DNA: TGTGCCAGCAGCCCCCTTGCGGGGGGTTTAGGAGAGACCCAGTACTTC. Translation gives CASSPLAGGLGETQYF.

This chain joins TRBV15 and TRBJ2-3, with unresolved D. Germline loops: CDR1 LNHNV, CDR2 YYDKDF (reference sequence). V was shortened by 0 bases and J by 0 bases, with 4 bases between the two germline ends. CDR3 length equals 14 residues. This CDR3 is CATSRERSTDTQYF. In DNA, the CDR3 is TGTGCCACCAGCAGAGAAAGGAGCACAGATACGCAGTATTTT.

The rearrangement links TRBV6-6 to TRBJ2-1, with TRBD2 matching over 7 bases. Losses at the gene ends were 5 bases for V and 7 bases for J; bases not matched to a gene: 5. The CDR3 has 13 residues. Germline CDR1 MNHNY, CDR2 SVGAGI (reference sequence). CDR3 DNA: TGTGCCAGCAGTAGCCGAGCGGGGAATGAGCAGTTCTTC. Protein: CASSSRAGNEQFF.

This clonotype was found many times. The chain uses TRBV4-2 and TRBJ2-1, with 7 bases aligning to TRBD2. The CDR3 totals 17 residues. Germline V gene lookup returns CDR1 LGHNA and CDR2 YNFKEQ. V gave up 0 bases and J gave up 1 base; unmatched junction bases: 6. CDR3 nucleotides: TGTGCCAGCAGCCAAGATCGTCGACTAGCTTCCTACAATGAGCAGTTCTTC. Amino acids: CASSQDRRLASYNEQFF.

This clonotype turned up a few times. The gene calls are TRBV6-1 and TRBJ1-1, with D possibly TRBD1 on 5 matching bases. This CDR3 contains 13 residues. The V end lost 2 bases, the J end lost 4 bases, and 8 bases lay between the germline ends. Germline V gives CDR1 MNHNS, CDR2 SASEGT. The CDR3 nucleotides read TGTGCCAGCAGTGAATGGGGCCCCACTGAAGCTTTCTTT. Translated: CASSEWGPTEAFF.

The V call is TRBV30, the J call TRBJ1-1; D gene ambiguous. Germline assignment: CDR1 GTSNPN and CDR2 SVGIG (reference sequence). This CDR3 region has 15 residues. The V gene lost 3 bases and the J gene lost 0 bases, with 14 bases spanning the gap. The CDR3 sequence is CAWSALGEVNTEAFF. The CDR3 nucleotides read TGTGCCTGGAGCGCATTAGGCGAGGTGAACACTGAAGCTTTCTTT.

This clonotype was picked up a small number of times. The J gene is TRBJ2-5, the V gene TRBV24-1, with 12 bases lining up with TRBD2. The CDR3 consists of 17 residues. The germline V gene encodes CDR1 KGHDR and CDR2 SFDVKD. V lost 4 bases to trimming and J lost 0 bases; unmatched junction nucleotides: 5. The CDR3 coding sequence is TGTGCCACCAGTGACCGGACTAGCGGGGTTCACCAAGAGACCCAGTACTTC. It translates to CATSDRTSGVHQETQYF.

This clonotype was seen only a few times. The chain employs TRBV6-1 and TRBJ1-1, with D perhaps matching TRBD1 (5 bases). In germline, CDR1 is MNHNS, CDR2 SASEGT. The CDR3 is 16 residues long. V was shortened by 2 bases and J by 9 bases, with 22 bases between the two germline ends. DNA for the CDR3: TGTGCCAGCAGTGAAACGATATTGGGGGACGGGTTGAAAGCTTTCTTT. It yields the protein CASSETILGDGLKAFF.

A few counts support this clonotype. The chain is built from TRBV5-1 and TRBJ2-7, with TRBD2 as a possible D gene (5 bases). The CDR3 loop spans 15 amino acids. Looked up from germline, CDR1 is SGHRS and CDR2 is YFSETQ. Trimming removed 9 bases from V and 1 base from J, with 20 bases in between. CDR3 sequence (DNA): TGCGCCACCGCCTCCCACGCCGGCGGGTCCTACGAGCAGTACTTC. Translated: CATASHAGGSYEQYF.

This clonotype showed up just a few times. The CDR3 reads CASSLLSTSGPSSYEQYF. Here the CDR3 DNA reads TGCGCCAGCAGCCTCCTGTCCACTAGCGGGCCCAGCTCCTACGAGCAGTACTTC. The chain couples TRBV4-1 to TRBJ2-7; 9 nucleotides line up with TRBD2. The CDR3 is 18 residues long. Trimming at V came to 4 bases and at J to 0 bases, leaving 13 bases not matched to a gene. The germline V gene has CDR1 MGHRA and CDR2 YSYEKL.

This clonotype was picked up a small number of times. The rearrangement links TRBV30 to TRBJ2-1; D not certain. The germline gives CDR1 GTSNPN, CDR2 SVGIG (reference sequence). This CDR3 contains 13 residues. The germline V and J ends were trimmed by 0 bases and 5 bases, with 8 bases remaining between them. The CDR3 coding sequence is TGTGCCTGGAGTGTCGACGCCGACAATGAGCAGTTCTTC. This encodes CAWSVDADNEQFF.

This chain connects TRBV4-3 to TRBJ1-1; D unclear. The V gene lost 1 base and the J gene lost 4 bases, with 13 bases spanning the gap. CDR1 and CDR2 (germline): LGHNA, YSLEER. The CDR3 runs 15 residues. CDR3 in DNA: TGCGCCAGCAGCCAAGGGCTGCAGACGAGCACTGAAGCTTTCTTT. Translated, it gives CASSQGLQTSTEAFF.

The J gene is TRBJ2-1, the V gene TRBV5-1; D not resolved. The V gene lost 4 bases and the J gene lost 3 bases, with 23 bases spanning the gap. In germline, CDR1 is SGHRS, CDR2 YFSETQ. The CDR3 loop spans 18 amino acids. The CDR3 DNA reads TGCGCCAGCAGCCCGAACAACCGCCAATGGAACTACTACAATGAGCAGTTCTTC. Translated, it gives CASSPNNRQWNYYNEQFF.

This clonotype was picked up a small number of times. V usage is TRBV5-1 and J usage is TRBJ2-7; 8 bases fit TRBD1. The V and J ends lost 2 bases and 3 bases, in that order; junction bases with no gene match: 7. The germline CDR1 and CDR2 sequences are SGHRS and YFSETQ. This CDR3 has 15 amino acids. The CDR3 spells CASSFTGTGDYEQYF. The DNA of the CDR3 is TGCGCCAGCAGCTTCACTGGGACAGGTGACTACGAGCAGTACTTC.

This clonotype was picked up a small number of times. The CDR3 coding sequence is TGTGCCAGCAGCTTAGAGGGGGCCTCCTACAATGAGCAGTTCTTC. It is translated as CASSLEGASYNEQFF. This chain links TRBV7-2 with TRBJ2-1; TRBD1 aligns across 7 bases. This CDR3 comprises 15 residues. The V gene end was trimmed by 1 base and the J gene end by 0 bases; junction bases not matched to a gene: 0. The germline gives CDR1 SGHTA, CDR2 FQGNSA.

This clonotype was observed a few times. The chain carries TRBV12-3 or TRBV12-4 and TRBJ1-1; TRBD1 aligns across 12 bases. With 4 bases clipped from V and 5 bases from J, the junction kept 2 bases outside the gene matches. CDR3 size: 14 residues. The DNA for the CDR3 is TGTGCCAGCAGTTGGGACAGGGGGCAAACTGAAGCTTTCTTT. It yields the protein CASSWDRGQTEAFF.

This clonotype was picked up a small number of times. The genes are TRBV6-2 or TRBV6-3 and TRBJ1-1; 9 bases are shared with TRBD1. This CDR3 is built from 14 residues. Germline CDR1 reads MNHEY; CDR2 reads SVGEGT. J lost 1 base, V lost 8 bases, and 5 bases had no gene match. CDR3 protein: CASGGTGRNTEAFF. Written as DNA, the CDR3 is TGTGCCAGCGGGGGGACAGGGAGGAACACTGAAGCTTTCTTT.

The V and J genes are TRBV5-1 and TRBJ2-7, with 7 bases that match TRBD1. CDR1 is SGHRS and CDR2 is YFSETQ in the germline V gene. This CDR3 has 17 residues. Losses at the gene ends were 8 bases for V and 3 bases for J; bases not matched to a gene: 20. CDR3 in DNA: TGCGCCAGTAGGAAGAAACCTACAGGGGATGGAGGCTACGAGCAGTACTTC. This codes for CASRKKPTGDGGYEQYF.

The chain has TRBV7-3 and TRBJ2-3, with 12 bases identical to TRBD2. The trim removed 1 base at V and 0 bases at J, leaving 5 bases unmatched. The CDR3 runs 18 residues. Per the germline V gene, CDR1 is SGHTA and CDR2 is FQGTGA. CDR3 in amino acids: CASSLNPGLAGSTDTQYF. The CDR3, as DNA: TGTGCCAGCAGCTTAAACCCGGGACTAGCGGGTAGCACAGATACGCAGTATTTT. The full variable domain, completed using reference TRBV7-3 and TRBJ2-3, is GAGVSQTPSNKVTEKGKYVELRCDPISGHTALYWYRQSLGQGPEFLIYFQGTGAADDSGLPNDRFFAVRPEGSVSTLKIQRTERGDSAVYLCASSLNPGLAGSTDTQYFGPGTRLTVL.

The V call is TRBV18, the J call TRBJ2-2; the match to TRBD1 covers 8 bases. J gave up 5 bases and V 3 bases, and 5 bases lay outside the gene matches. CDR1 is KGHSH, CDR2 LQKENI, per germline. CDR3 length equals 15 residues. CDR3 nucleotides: TGTGCCAGCTCACCGACTAGGACAGGGACCGGGGAGCTGTTTTTT. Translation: CASSPTRTGTGELFF.

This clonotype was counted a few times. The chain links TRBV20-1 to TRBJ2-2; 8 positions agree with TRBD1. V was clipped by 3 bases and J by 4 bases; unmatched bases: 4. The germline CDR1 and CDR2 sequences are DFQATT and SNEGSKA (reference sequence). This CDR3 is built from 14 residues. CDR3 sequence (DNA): TGCAGTGCTAGGAGGACAGGGCTCACCGGGGAGCTGTTTTTT. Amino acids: CSARRTGLTGELFF.

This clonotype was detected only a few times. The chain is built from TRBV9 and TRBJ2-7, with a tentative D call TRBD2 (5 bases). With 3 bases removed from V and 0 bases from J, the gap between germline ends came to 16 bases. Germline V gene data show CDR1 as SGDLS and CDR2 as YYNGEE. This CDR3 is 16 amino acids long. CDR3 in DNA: TGTGCCAGCAGCGGTGAGCCGTCCGGGATCTCCTACGAGCAGTACTTC. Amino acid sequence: CASSGEPSGISYEQYF.